This T cell receptor beta chain was profiled in a study of blood T cells in healthy people across ages. This CDR3 contains 15 residues. CDR1 LGHNA and CDR2 YSLEER come from the germline V gene. J lost 5 bases, V lost 1 base, and 3 bases had no gene match. Overall study findings and caveats: With naive T cell percentage, TCR beta diversity showed a strong correlation.

For the second PCR, which ran for 7 to 11 cycles, a sample-barcoded 5' primer and a J-beta primer mix were used. TCRdb used MiXCR to reprocess the 5' RACE reads, holding one entry per CDR3 protein. The sample has 750,000 or so distinct CDR3 sequences, approximately 25% seen once. This clonotype was seen only a few times. As yet, its antigen is unknown. This sample was also put to use in a study of T cells of mothers and their children. From that paper: Samples were obtained from a few healthy Caucasian mothers and their six children. Normalized overlap was always slightly, never significantly, higher in related than unrelated mother-child pairs.

The chain has TRBV4-3 and TRBJ2-7; 12 bases match TRBD2. The source is a boy aged 5-17 years in good health. The sequencing input was blood. Here the CDR3 DNA reads TGCGCCAGCAGCCAAGGATCTAGCGGGGGGGACGAGCAGTACTTC. It specifies CASSQGSSGGDEQYF.